These 9 T cell receptor beta chains were sequenced from one sample in a study of cytomegalovirus exposure and HLA in healthy donors. Use of 60 Vbeta and 13 Jbeta primers characterized the PCR. The protocol was immunoSEQ multiplex PCR, while the TCRdb copy is restricted to in-frame clones and leaves out a portion. The table has around 150,000 clones, over 80% seen once. Sequenced sample: PBMCs. These receptors all come from a human donor in good health.

The rearrangement uses TRBV19 and TRBJ2-3, with D maybe TRBD1 (5 bases). With 5 bases removed from V and 4 bases from J, the gap between germline ends came to 10 bases. The germline V gene has CDR1 LNHDA and CDR2 SQIVND (reference sequence). This CDR3 has 13 amino acids. The CDR3 spells CASSFRGPDTQYF. The CDR3 coding sequence is TGTGCCAGTAGTTTTAGGGGTCCAGATACGCAGTATTTT. Supplemented by reference TRBV19 and TRBJ2-3, the full variable domain reads DGGITQSPKYLFRKEGQNVTLSCEQNLNHDAMYWYRQDPGQGLRLIYYSQIVNDFQKGDIAEGYSVSREKKESFPLTVTSAQKNPTAFYLCASSFRGPDTQYFGPGTRLTVL.

This clone was picked up a small number of times. CDR3: CASSSTSGLQETQYF. The DNA for the CDR3 is TGTGCCAGCAGCTCTACTAGCGGACTACAGGAGACCCAGTACTTC. This chain links TRBV9 with TRBJ2-5, with 8 bases aligning to TRBD2. CDR3 length: 15 amino acids. V shed 4 bases and J 5 bases; nucleotides not matched to a gene: 10. In germline, CDR1 is SGDLS, CDR2 YYNGEE.

This clone was seen more than once but under ten times. This chain links TRBV7-3 with TRBJ2-1, with 8 positions matching TRBD2. Germline V gives CDR1 SGHTA, CDR2 FQGTGA. The length of the CDR3 is 17 residues. Trimming at V came to 1 base and at J to 4 bases, leaving 9 bases not matched to a gene. DNA of the CDR3: TGTGCCAGCAGCTTAATGGGTTCGCCGGGGGGGTACAATGAGCAGTTCTTC. It encodes CASSLMGSPGGYNEQFF.

This clone was observed a single time. The gene calls are TRBV4-1 and TRBJ2-2; possibly TRBD2 for D (6 bases). Trimming cost V 1 base and J 4 bases, with 19 bases left between them. Germline loops: CDR1 MGHRA, CDR2 YSYEKL. CDR3 length equals 18 residues. CDR3 region: CASSQGHPGGSPTGELFF. As DNA, the CDR3 is TGCGCCAGCAGCCAAGGGCACCCCGGGGGATCCCCCACCGGGGAGCTGTTTTTT.

The chain is built from TRBV19 and TRBJ1-6; TRBD1 agrees at 8 bases. This CDR3 is built from 15 residues. J was trimmed by 2 bases and V by 5 bases; bases with no gene match: 2. Germline V CDR1 and CDR2: LNHDA, SQIVND (reference sequence). CDR3 region: CASSEGQAYNSPLHF. The CDR3 DNA sequence: TGTGCCAGTAGTGAGGGACAGGCCTATAATTCACCCCTCCACTTT.

This rearrangement joins TRBV10-3 to TRBJ1-6, with 9 bases identical to TRBD1. The CDR3 has 16 residues. Germline values: CDR1 ENHRY, CDR2 SYGVKD. With 3 bases clipped from V and 11 bases from J, the junction kept 11 bases outside the gene matches. The CDR3 spells CAISDRPPGQGPPLHF. The CDR3 region has the DNA TGTGCCATCAGTGACCGGCCCCCGGGACAGGGACCACCCCTCCACTTT.

There are a few counts of this clone. The CDR3 region is CASSPYRGPRWDYTF. CDR3 nucleotides: TGTGCCAGTAGTCCCTACAGGGGACCCCGGTGGGACTACACCTTC. The chain employs TRBV19 and TRBJ1-2; 7 positions match TRBD1. CDR1 is LNHDA, CDR2 SQIVND, per germline (reference sequence). The CDR3 has 15 residues. With 5 bases clipped from V and 10 bases from J, the junction kept 16 bases outside the gene matches.

The CDR3 region is CASSLVRRDYGYTF. The DNA of the CDR3 is TGTGCCAGCAGCTTAGTTCGCAGGGACTATGGCTACACCTTC. This chain links TRBV11-2 with TRBJ1-2; D is possibly TRBD1 (5 bases). With 1 base removed from V and 3 bases from J, the gap between germline ends came to 9 bases. Germline V gene sequence: CDR1 SGHAT, CDR2 FQNNGV. The CDR3 covers 14 residues.

This chain links TRBV7-9 with TRBJ2-7, with 8 bases aligning to TRBD1. The J segment lost 4 bases and the V segment lost 5 bases, leaving 10 bases of the junction unmatched. From germline, CDR1 is SEHNR and CDR2 FQNEAQ (reference sequence). This CDR3 comprises 15 residues. CDR3: CASSPLGQGLYEQYF. The CDR3, as DNA: TGTGCCAGCAGCCCACTCGGACAGGGACTTTACGAGCAGTACTTC.